This T cell receptor (beta chain) was captured in a study of tumor and adjacent non-tumor tissue in lung cancer. General study points: In normal lung, the top 100 clones were significantly more dominant than in tumor.

RNA was extracted from bulk tissue without any cell sorting. More than 3 cm separated this lung sample from the edge of the tumor. The library came from three nested PCR rounds adapted from ARM-PCR protocols. One entry per CDR3 protein results from TCRdb running MiXCR on the multiplex PCR reads. The sample gives around 39,000 distinct CDR3 sequences, roughly 60% of which show up once; around 45% is in the top ten. The CDR3 has 13 residues. V was pared by 3 bases and J by 10 bases, with 15 bases between. The germline gives CDR1 MDHEN, CDR2 SYDVKM. About this clonotype itself: Its antigen is unknown.

The sequence derives from a man in his fifties with non-small cell lung cancer. The rearrangement uses TRBV28 and TRBJ2-5; D is uncertain. Sample: distant non-tumor lung tissue. The chain's CDR3 is CASSFVSHRSQYF. The CDR3 DNA is TGTGCCAGCAGTTTTGTATCTCATCGGAGCCAGTACTTC.